Described below is a single T cell receptor (beta chain) sequence and its context. What it recognizes is unknown. This same CDR3 is encoded by further DNA sequences in the sample. The record originates from a study of shared clonotypes between healthy human individuals. Study conclusions and caveats: It was anticipated that sequencing depth would influence how many clonotypes donors shared. Few donors restricted represented genetic and exposure-history diversity.

Germline V gene lookup returns CDR1 LNHDA and CDR2 SQIVND (reference sequence). V trimming: 3 bases; J trimming: 2 bases; junction bases outside the gene matches: 3. The length of the CDR3 is 15 residues. The assay was immunoSEQ multiplex PCR, and TCRdb's table has in-frame clones only and misses some. The repertoire has more than 550,000 clones, just under 75% of them found once; the top ten carry about 1.7%. The sequencing sample was made of memory CD4+ T cells sorted from blood. Regarding subset: CD45RA-negative fraction. The chain employs TRBV19 and TRBJ2-7; 11 bases fit TRBD2. The receptor was derived from a young woman in good health. Here the CDR3 reads CASSILAGGPYEQYF. As DNA, the CDR3 is TGTGCCAGTAGTATTCTAGCGGGAGGTCCCTACGAGCAGTACTTC.